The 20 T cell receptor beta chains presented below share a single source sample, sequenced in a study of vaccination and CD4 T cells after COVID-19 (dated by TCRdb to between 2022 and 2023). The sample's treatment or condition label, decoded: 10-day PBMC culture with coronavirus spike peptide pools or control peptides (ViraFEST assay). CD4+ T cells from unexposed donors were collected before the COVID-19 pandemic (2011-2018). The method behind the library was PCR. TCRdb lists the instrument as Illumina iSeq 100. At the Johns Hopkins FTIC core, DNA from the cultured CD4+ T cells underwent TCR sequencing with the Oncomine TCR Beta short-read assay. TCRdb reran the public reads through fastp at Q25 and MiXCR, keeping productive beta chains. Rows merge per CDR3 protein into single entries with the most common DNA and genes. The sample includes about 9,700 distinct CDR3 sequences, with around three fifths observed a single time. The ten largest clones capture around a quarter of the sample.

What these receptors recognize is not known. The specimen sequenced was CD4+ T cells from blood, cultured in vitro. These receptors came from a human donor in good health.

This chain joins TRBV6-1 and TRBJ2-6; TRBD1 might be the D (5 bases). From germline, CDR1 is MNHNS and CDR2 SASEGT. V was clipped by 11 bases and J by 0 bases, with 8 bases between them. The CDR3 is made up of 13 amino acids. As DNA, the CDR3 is TGTGCCGGAGACAGCTCTGGGGCCAACGTCCTGACTTTC. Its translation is CAGDSSGANVLTF.

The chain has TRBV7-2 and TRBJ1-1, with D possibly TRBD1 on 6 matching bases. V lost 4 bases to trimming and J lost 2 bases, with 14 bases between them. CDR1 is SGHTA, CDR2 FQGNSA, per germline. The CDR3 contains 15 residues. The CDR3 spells CASSWGLDRNTEAFF. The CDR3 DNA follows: TGTGCCAGCAGCTGGGGGTTGGACAGAAACACTGAAGCTTTCTTT.

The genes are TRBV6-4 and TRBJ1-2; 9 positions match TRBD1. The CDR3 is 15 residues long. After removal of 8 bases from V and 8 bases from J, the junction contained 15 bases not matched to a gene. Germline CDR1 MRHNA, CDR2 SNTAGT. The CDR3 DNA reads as TGTGCCAGCTCCTCCTCCGGGACAGGGCCTTCAGGCTACACCTTC. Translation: CASSSSGTGPSGYTF.

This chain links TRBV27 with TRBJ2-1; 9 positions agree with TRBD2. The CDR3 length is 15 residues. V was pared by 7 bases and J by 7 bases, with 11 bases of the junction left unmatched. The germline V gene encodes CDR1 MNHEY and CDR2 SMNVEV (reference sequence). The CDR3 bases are TGTGCCAGCATCGACGCGGGGGGGCCAAGGAATGAGCAGTTCTTC. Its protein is CASIDAGGPRNEQFF.

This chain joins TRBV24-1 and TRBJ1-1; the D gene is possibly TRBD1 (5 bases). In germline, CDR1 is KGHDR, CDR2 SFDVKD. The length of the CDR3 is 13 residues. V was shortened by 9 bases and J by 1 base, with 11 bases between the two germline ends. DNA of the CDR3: TGTGCCACCGTTGGGGGGGAGAACACTGAAGCTTTCTTT. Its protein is CATVGGENTEAFF.

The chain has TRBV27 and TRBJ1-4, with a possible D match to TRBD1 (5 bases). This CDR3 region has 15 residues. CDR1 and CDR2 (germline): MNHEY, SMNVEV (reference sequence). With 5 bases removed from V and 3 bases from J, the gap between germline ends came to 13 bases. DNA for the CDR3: TGTGCCAGCAGTCCCAAGGGGTTGCCTAATGAAAAACTGTTTTTT. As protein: CASSPKGLPNEKLFF.

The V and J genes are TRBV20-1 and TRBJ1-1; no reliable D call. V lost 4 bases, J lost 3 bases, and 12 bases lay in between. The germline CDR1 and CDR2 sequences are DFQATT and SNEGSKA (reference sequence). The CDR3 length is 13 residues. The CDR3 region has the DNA TGCAGTGCTAATAAGGGAGCCTACACTGAAGCTTTCTTT. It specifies CSANKGAYTEAFF.

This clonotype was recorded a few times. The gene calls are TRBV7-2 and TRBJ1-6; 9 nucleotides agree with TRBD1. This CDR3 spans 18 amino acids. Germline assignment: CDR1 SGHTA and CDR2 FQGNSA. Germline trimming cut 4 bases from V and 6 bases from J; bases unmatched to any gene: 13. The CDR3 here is CASSSRGTGSGANSPLHF. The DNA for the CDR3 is TGTGCCAGCAGCTCCCGCGGGACAGGGTCCGGGGCTAATTCACCCCTCCACTTT.

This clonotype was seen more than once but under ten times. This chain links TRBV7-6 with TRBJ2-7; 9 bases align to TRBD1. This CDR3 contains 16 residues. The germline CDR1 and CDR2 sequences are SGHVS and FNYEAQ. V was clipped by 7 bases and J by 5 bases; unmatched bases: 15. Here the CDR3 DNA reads TGTGCCAGCATACAAATACCGGGACAGGGTGTCGACGAGCAGTACTTC. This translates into CASIQIPGQGVDEQYF.

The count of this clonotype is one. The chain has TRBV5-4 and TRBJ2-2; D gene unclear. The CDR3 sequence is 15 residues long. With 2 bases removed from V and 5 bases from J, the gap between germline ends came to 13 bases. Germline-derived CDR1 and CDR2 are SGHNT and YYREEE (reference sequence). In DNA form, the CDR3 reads TGTGCCAGCAGCTTCGCAGGTAGACTTACCGGGGAGCTGTTTTTT. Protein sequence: CASSFAGRLTGELFF.

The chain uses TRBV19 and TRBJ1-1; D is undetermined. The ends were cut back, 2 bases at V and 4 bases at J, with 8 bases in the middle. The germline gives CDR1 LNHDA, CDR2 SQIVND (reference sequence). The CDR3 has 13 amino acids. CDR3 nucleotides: TGTGCCAGTAGTATAAAAGGGTCCACTGAAGCTTTCTTT. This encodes CASSIKGSTEAFF.

DNA for the CDR3: TGTGCCAGCAGCTTACAAGCGGGAGGTGGCTACAATGAGCAGTTCTTC. Translation: CASSLQAGGGYNEQFF. This chain links TRBV7-8 with TRBJ2-1; 9 bases line up with TRBD2. Germline-derived CDR1 and CDR2 are SGHVS and FQNEAQ. The CDR3 consists of 16 residues. V shed 2 bases and J 3 bases; nucleotides not matched to a gene: 5.

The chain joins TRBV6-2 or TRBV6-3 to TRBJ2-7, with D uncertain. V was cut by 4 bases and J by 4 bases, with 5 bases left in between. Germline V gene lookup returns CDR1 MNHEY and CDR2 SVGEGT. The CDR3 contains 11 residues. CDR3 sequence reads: CASSLNYEQYF. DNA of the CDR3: TGTGCCAGCAGTTTAAATTACGAGCAGTACTTC.

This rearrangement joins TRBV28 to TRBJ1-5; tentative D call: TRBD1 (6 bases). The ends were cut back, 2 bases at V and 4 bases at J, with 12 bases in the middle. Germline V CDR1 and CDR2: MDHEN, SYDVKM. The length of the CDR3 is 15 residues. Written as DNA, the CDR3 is TGTGCCAGCAGTTTAGGGGGGGCCTGGAATCAGCCCCAGCATTTT. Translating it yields CASSLGGAWNQPQHF. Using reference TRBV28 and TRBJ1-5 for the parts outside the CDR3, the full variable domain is DVKVTQSSRYLVKRTGEKVFLECVQDMDHENMFWYRQDPGLGLRLIYFSYDVKMKEKGDIPEGYSVSREKKERFSLILESASTNQTSMYLCASSLGGAWNQPQHFGDGTRLSIL.

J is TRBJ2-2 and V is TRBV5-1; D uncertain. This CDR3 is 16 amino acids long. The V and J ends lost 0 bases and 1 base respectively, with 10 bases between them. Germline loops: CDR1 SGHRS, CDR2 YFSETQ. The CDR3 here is CASSLGRALNTGELFF. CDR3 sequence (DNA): TGCGCCAGCAGCTTGGGACGAGCCTTGAACACCGGGGAGCTGTTTTTT.

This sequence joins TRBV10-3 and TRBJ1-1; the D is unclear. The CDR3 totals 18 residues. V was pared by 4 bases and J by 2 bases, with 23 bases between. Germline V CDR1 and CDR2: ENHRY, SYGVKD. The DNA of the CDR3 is TGTGCCATCAGTGCGTCTCTTTCGGTGGGCAGCAAAAACACTGAAGCTTTCTTT. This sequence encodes CAISASLSVGSKNTEAFF.

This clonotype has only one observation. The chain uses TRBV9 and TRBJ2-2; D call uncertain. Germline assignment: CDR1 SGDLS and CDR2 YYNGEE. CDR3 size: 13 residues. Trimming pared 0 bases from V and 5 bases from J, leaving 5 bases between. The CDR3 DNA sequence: TGTGCCAGCAGCGTAGAGGGAACCGGGGAGCTGTTTTTT. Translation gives CASSVEGTGELFF.

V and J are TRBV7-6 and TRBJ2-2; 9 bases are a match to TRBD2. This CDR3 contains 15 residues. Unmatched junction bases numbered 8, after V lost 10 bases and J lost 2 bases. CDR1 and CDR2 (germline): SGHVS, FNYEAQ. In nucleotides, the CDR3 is TGTGCCATTTCGCGGGAGGGCCGTAACACCGGGGAGCTGTTTTTT. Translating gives CAISREGRNTGELFF.

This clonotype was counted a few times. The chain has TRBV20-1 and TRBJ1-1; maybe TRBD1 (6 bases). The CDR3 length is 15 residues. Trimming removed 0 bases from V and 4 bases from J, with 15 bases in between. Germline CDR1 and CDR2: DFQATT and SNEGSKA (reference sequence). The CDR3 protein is CSARDLRGAGTEAFF. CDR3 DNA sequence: TGCAGTGCTAGAGATCTCCGGGGGGCCGGCACTGAAGCTTTCTTT.

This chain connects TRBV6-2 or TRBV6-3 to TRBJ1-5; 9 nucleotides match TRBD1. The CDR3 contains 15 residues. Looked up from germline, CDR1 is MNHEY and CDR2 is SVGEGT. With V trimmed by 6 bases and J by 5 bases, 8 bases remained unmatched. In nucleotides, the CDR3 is TGTGCCAGCAGGATTACAGGGGGCTTCGATCAGCCCCAGCATTTT. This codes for CASRITGGFDQPQHF.